This entry lists 7 T cell receptor beta chains sequenced from one sample in a study of cytomegalovirus exposure and HLA in healthy donors. Primers included in the PCR were 60 Vbeta and 13 Jbeta primers. Data came from immunoSEQ multiplex PCR; TCRdb stores just in-frame clones and leaves some out. The table has around 150,000 clones, 81% seen once. The sequenced sample consisted of PBMCs. The receptors originated from a woman aged 18-29 years in good health and CMV-seronegative.

As regards this clone: Within the sample, other DNA sequences also encode this same CDR3. V is TRBV6-1 and J is TRBJ1-1, with a tentative D call TRBD1 (6 bases). V was cut by 1 base and J by 1 base, with 10 bases left in between. This CDR3 contains 15 residues. Germline V CDR1 and CDR2: MNHNS, SASEGT. The DNA for the CDR3 is TGTGCCAGCAGTGAAGATGGGGGCCCGAACACTGAAGCTTTCTTT. Translating it yields CASSEDGGPNTEAFF.

The chain combines TRBV5-1 with TRBJ2-7; D possibly corresponds to TRBD1 (6 bases). The V gene's germline CDR1 is SGHRS and CDR2 YFSETQ. Between the trimmed V and J ends, which lost 0 bases and 4 bases, there was a span of 11 bases. There are 14 residues in the CDR3. The chain's CDR3 is CASSLGGQGYEQYF. The CDR3 nucleotides read TGCGCCAGCAGCTTGGGTGGCCAGGGGTACGAGCAGTACTTC.

The table lists this clone with a count of one. The J gene is TRBJ2-1, the V gene TRBV9; D unresolved. Germline CDR1 SGDLS, CDR2 YYNGEE. CDR3 size: 13 residues. Trimming cost V 0 bases and J 7 bases, with 8 bases left between them. DNA of the CDR3: TGTGCCAGCAGCGTAGCGGGTTCGAATGAGCAGTTCTTC. This encodes CASSVAGSNEQFF.

The chain joins TRBV27 to TRBJ2-1; D is possibly TRBD1 (5 bases). Germline lookup yields CDR1 MNHEY and CDR2 SMNVEV (reference sequence). The CDR3 is 13 amino acids. V was trimmed by 3 bases and J by 10 bases, leaving 13 bases between them. CDR3 bases: TGTGCCAGCAGTTTGACAGTGGAGAGGGAGCAGTTCTTC. It is translated as CASSLTVEREQFF.

The rearrangement uses TRBV19 and TRBJ1-2; D is ambiguous. Germline V gene sequence: CDR1 LNHDA, CDR2 SQIVND (reference sequence). With 5 bases removed from V and 6 bases from J, the gap between germline ends came to 10 bases. The CDR3 is 12 amino acids. Here the CDR3 reads CASSPRDNGYTF. In nucleotides, the CDR3 is TGTGCCAGTAGTCCCCGAGATAATGGCTACACCTTC.

V usage is TRBV7-9 and J usage is TRBJ1-2; D perhaps matches TRBD1 (6 bases). CDR1 is SEHNR, CDR2 FQNEAQ, per germline (reference sequence). The CDR3 totals 16 residues. Trimming removed 0 bases from V and 3 bases from J, with 14 bases in between. The CDR3 nucleotides read TGTGCCAGCAGCTTAGCCGGAACAGGGAGCTACTATGGCTACACCTTC. This encodes CASSLAGTGSYYGYTF.

The genes are TRBV7-9 and TRBJ1-1; 7 nucleotides line up with TRBD1. The CDR3 covers 14 residues. After removal of 6 bases from V and 0 bases from J, the junction contained 4 bases not matched to a gene. Germline loops: CDR1 SEHNR, CDR2 FQNEAQ (reference sequence). The CDR3: CASRNRGMNTEAFF. The DNA for the CDR3 is TGTGCCAGCAGGAACAGGGGTATGAACACTGAAGCTTTCTTT.